The rows below give T cell receptor beta chains drawn from one sample of a study of response to subunit inactivated influenza vaccine. TCRdb analysed the RT-PCR reads with MiXCR anew, one entry per CDR3 protein. Counted here are around 320,000 distinct CDR3 sequences, around 22% occurring once; the ten biggest clones make up under 13%. The specimen was PBMCs from blood, collected approximately 20 months after vaccination. These receptor sequences come from a man in his fifties or sixties who received an inactivated influenza vaccine. CDR3s include the opening cysteine and the closing phenylalanine or tryptophan. The D gene is left open where the match is weak. Clone size, where shown, is once, few, many, or a class for clones that have expanded.

D gene | J gene | V gene | clone size | CDR3 length | CDR3 DNA | CDR3 protein
. | TRBJ1-6 | TRBV2 | few | 15 | TGTGCCAGCAGTGAATTTTCCGTAGACGTTTCACCCCTCCACTTT | CASSEFSVDVSPLHF
TRBD2 | TRBJ2-1 | TRBV20-1 | . | 16 | TGCAGTGCAGACCTCGGGGCGGGAGGTTCCTACAATGAGCAGTTCTTC | CSADLGAGGSYNEQFF
TRBD1 | TRBJ1-6 | TRBV27 | many | 13 | TGTGCCAGCACCCGACAGGGAAATTCACCCCTCCACTTT | CASTRQGNSPLHF
. | TRBJ1-1 | TRBV6-2/TRBV6-3 | few | 11 | TGTGCCAGCGAAAGTGGTACTGAAGCTTTCTTT | CASESGTEAFF
. | TRBJ2-7 | TRBV7-9 | once | 13 | TGTGCCAGCAGCAGGGACGGCCCCAACGAGCAGTACTTC | CASSRDGPNEQYF
. | TRBJ1-1 | TRBV30 | . | 11 | TGTGCCTGGAGTGTGGTTACTGAAGCTTTCTTT | CAWSVVTEAFF
. | TRBJ2-5 | TRBV13 | few | 15 | TGTGCCAGCAGCCATAACCGGGACCCTCAAGAGACCCAGTACTTC | CASSHNRDPQETQYF
. | TRBJ1-6 | TRBV3-1 | . | 16 | TGTGCCAGCAGCCACAGGGGTTCGGGTTATAATTCACCCCTCCACTTT | CASSHRGSGYNSPLHF
. | TRBJ1-1 | TRBV3-1 | many | 12 | TGTGCCAGCAGCCAAATGAACACTGAAGCTTTCTTT | CASSQMNTEAFF
. | TRBJ1-2 | TRBV7-9 | . | 12 | TGTGCCAGCAGCTTGCAGGATCGGGATCACACCTTC | CASSLQDRDHTF
. | TRBJ2-7 | TRBV30 | few | 13 | TGTGCCTGGAGTCCAAAGGGGGGTTACGAGCAGTACTTC | CAWSPKGGYEQYF
. | TRBJ1-1 | TRBV6-1 | few | 13 | TGTGCCAGCGGGATCTACTCGAACACTGAAGCTTTCTTT | CASGIYSNTEAFF
. | TRBJ1-5 | TRBV4-1 | many | 15 | TGCGCCAGCAGCCAAGATGGTTCGGGGGATCAGCCCCAGCATTTT | CASSQDGSGDQPQHF
TRBD1 | TRBJ2-1 | TRBV4-1 | . | 14 | TGCGCCAGCAGCCGAGGGACAGGGGGCAATGAGCAGTTCTTC | CASSRGTGGNEQFF
. | TRBJ2-7 | TRBV4-3 | . | 15 | TGCGCCAGCAGCCTCCAATCTCGGGGGAACTACGAGCAGTACTTC | CASSLQSRGNYEQYF
TRBD2 | TRBJ2-1 | TRBV20-1 | few | 14 | TGCAGTGCTACGACTAGCGACTCCTACAATGAGCAGTTCTTC | CSATTSDSYNEQFF
. | TRBJ1-2 | TRBV4-1 | few | 17 | TGCGCCAGCAGCCAAGTCCAGCCTCGGGGGGGCTCCTATGGCTACACCTTC | CASSQVQPRGGSYGYTF
. | TRBJ2-3 | TRBV20-1 | few | 17 | TGCAGTGCTAGAGATCGGTCTCCTAGCACTTCCACAGATACGCAGTATTTT | CSARDRSPSTSTDTQYF
TRBD2 | TRBJ2-1 | TRBV18 | few | 17 | TGTGCCAGCTCACCATCGTGGGGCGGGGGAGCCTACAATGAGCAGTTCTTC | CASSPSWGGGAYNEQFF
TRBD1 | TRBJ2-5 | TRBV12-3/TRBV12-4 | . | 15 | TGTGCCAGCAGTTTATGGCAGGGGGTAAAAGAGACCCAGTACTTC | CASSLWQGVKETQYF
. | TRBJ1-1 | TRBV20-1 | . | 13 | TGCAGTGCTAGAGTTGGCAGCAACACTGAAGCTTTCTTT | CSARVGSNTEAFF
TRBD1 | TRBJ2-3 | TRBV29-1 | few | 16 | TGCAGCGCCAACCCCCGGACAGGGGGCCTGACAGATACGCAGTATTTT | CSANPRTGGLTDTQYF
. | TRBJ1-1 | TRBV5-1 | few | 14 | TGCGCCAGCAGAACCCGGGGGATGAACACTGAAGCTTTCTTT | CASRTRGMNTEAFF
. | TRBJ1-2 | TRBV5-5 | . | 13 | TGTGCCAGCAGCTTGCTTATAAACTATGGCTACACCTTC | CASSLLINYGYTF
. | TRBJ2-7 | TRBV12-3/TRBV12-4 | few | 14 | TGTGCCAGCAGTTTAGGTGGCTCCATAGGGGAGCAGTACTTC | CASSLGGSIGEQYF
. | TRBJ1-6 | TRBV4-3 | . | 14 | TGCGCCAGCAGCCGGGGTGGGGGAGATTCACCCCTCCACTTT | CASSRGGGDSPLHF
. | TRBJ1-6 | TRBV11-2 | . | 16 | TGTGCCAGCAGCCGCCGGGACAAAAGTTATAATTCACCCCTCCACTTT | CASSRRDKSYNSPLHF
. | TRBJ1-4 | TRBV20-1 | few | 16 | TGCAGTGCTAGAGCCCGAAGGGGTCAGGGCCGGGAAAAACTGTTTTTT | CSARARRGQGREKLFF
. | TRBJ1-1 | TRBV15 | . | 12 | TGTGCCACGGGGGGGTTTAGGACTGAAGCTTTCTTT | CATGGFRTEAFF
. | TRBJ1-3 | TRBV10-3 | many | 14 | TGTGCCATCAGTGATTCGGATTCCGGAAACACCATATATTTT | CAISDSDSGNTIYF
. | TRBJ1-2 | TRBV7-9 | . | 12 | TGTGCCAGCAACTTAGAGAGTGATGGCTACACCTTC | CASNLESDGYTF
. | TRBJ1-1 | TRBV5-1 | . | 14 | TGCGCCAGCAGCTTGGTGGGGGGCCGTTCTGAAGCTTTCTTT | CASSLVGGRSEAFF
. | TRBJ1-2 | TRBV5-4 | . | 14 | TGTGCCAGCAGCTTGGCGACAGCTCGGCATGGCTACACCTTC | CASSLATARHGYTF
TRBD1 | TRBJ1-1 | TRBV20-1 | few | 16 | TGCAGTGCTAGAGCTCAACAGGGGGCGCCGAACACTGAAGCTTTCTTT | CSARAQQGAPNTEAFF
TRBD1 | TRBJ2-7 | TRBV7-8 | . | 15 | TGTGCCAGCAGCCCCGGGACAGGGCCAGACTACGAGCAGTACTTC | CASSPGTGPDYEQYF
TRBD1 | TRBJ2-7 | TRBV6-2/TRBV6-3 | . | 17 | TGTGCCAGCAACCCGGGACAGAGGCGGAGTCTAACCTACGAGCAGTACTTC | CASNPGQRRSLTYEQYF
. | TRBJ2-3 | TRBV27 | . | 14 | TGTGCCAGCAGTCTCTTTCAGGGCACAGATACGCAGTATTTT | CASSLFQGTDTQYF
. | TRBJ1-5 | TRBV12-3/TRBV12-4 | few | 13 | TGTGCCAGCAGTTTTCCACCAAATCAGCCCCAGCATTTT | CASSFPPNQPQHF
. | TRBJ1-2 | TRBV5-1 | many | 14 | TGCGCCAGCAGCCGAGCCGGGACTGAGAATGGCTACACCTTC | CASSRAGTENGYTF
. | TRBJ1-1 | TRBV10-3 | many | 16 | TGTGCCATCAGTGAGAGACCGGGACAAATGAACACTGAAGCTTTCTTT | CAISERPGQMNTEAFF
TRBD1 | TRBJ1-1 | TRBV11-2 | many | 13 | TGTGCCAGCAGGACAGGGGGCTACACTGAAGCTTTCTTT | CASRTGGYTEAFF
. | TRBJ2-7 | TRBV7-9 | . | 15 | TGTGCCAGCAGCCCGGGGGGGACAGCAACCTACGAGCAGTACTTC | CASSPGGTATYEQYF
. | TRBJ1-5 | TRBV30 | . | 13 | TGTGCCTGGAGTGGTCCTAGCAATCAGCCCCAGCATTTT | CAWSGPSNQPQHF
TRBD1 | TRBJ2-1 | TRBV28 | . | 15 | TGTGCCAGCAGTTTTACGGGACAGGGGTACGATGAGCAGTTCTTC | CASSFTGQGYDEQFF
TRBD1 | TRBJ2-7 | TRBV12-3/TRBV12-4 | . | 16 | TGTGCCAGCAGTTTAGGGACAGGGGTAAGAAACTACGAGCAGTACTTC | CASSLGTGVRNYEQYF
TRBD1 | TRBJ1-3 | TRBV4-2 | many | 17 | TGTGCCAGCAGCCAAGGTGACAGGGCGAGCTCTGGAAACACCATATATTTT | CASSQGDRASSGNTIYF
. | TRBJ1-1 | TRBV29-1 | . | 13 | TGCAGCGTTGAGCCGAACCAAAACACTGAAGCCTTCTTT | CSVEPNQNTEAFF
. | TRBJ2-1 | TRBV12-3/TRBV12-4 | . | 16 | TGTGCCAGCAGTCAGGATCTAGCCCGGCCAAACAATGAGCAGTTCTTC | CASSQDLARPNNEQFF
. | TRBJ1-3 | TRBV6-1 | . | 15 | TGTGCCAGCAGCAAGGACAGTCTCCGGGGAAACACCATATATTTT | CASSKDSLRGNTIYF
. | TRBJ1-1 | TRBV2 | few | 13 | TGTGCCAGCAGTCCTGACTGGGTGCCGCGAGCTTTCTTT | CASSPDWVPRAFF
. | TRBJ2-1 | TRBV12-3/TRBV12-4 | . | 13 | TGTGCCAGCAGTTTGTGGGAGACTAATGAGCAGTTCTTC | CASSLWETNEQFF
TRBD1 | TRBJ1-2 | TRBV12-3/TRBV12-4 | . | 14 | TGTGCCAGCAGTTTAGAGACAGGGACTTATGGCTACACCTTC | CASSLETGTYGYTF
TRBD2 | TRBJ2-2 | TRBV9 | . | 16 | TGTGCCAGCAGCGCCCCGGGAGGGAGGCGTACCGGGGAGCTGTTTTTT | CASSAPGGRRTGELFF
TRBD1 | TRBJ1-1 | TRBV5-1 | many | 16 | TGCGCCAGCAGCTTTAGAACAGGGGGGCAGGTTGGCGGAGCTTTCTTT | CASSFRTGGQVGGAFF
. | TRBJ1-5 | TRBV4-2 | . | 18 | TGTGCCAGCAGCCAATTTTTGTCTTTGGTCGGGACGAATCAGCCCCAGCATTTT | CASSQFLSLVGTNQPQHF
. | TRBJ2-1 | TRBV5-1 | few | 16 | TGCGCCAGCAGCTTGGTTAGCGGAAGCTCCTACAATGAGCAGTTCTTC | CASSLVSGSSYNEQFF
TRBD1 | TRBJ1-4 | TRBV6-1 | . | 14 | TGTGCCAGCAGTAAAACAGGGGGCAGCGAAAAACTGTTTTTT | CASSKTGGSEKLFF
. | TRBJ2-7 | TRBV9 | . | 14 | TGTGCCAGCAGCGTAGGTCCGAGTGGGATCGAGCAGTACTTC | CASSVGPSGIEQYF
. | TRBJ1-5 | TRBV21-1 | . | 14 | TGTGCCAGCAGCAAGAGATCGGTTGATCAGCCCCAGCATTTT | CASSKRSVDQPQHF